This entry lists 12 T cell receptor beta chains sequenced from one sample in a study of somatic mutations in cytotoxic T cells in rheumatoid arthritis. Repertoires were generated with immunoSEQ multiplex PCR, while TCRdb's copy carries only in-frame clones and drops some. Counted here are roughly 14,000 clones, about 77% occurring once; the ten biggest clones make up around 15%. Specimen: CD8+ T cells sorted from blood. Receptors were obtained from an adult with rheumatoid arthritis.

This clone was seen more than once but under ten times. V is TRBV10-1 and J is TRBJ1-1; the D gene is possibly TRBD1 (5 bases). The germline V and J ends were trimmed by 6 bases and 5 bases, with 10 bases remaining between them. In germline, CDR1 is WNHNN, CDR2 SYGVQD (reference sequence). The CDR3 extends over 12 amino acids. This CDR3 reads CASSSGWTEAFF. CDR3 bases: TGCGCCAGCAGCTCAGGGTGGACTGAAGCTTTCTTT.

The rearrangement links TRBV4-1 to TRBJ2-3; 12 nucleotides line up with TRBD2. Germline loops: CDR1 MGHRA, CDR2 YSYEKL. The CDR3 sequence is 17 residues long. J lost 6 bases, V lost 4 bases, and 11 bases had no gene match. The CDR3 protein is CASSPGTSGLEEDTQYF. The DNA of the CDR3 is TGCGCCAGCAGCCCAGGGACTAGCGGGCTGGAGGAGGATACGCAGTATTTT.

This chain joins TRBV15 and TRBJ2-7; 14 bases map to TRBD2. V dropped 0 bases and J dropped 2; count of bases not matched to a gene: 9. Per germline, CDR1 LNHNV and CDR2 YYDKDF (reference sequence). CDR3 length: 19 amino acids. The CDR3 region is CATSRDFGTSGSHTYEQYF. Here the CDR3 DNA reads TGTGCCACCAGCAGAGATTTCGGGACTAGCGGGAGTCATACCTACGAGCAGTACTTC.

The chain uses TRBV6-1 and TRBJ1-2; tentatively, D is TRBD1 (5 bases). V lost 3 bases and J 3 bases, leaving 11 bases between the germline ends. The length of the CDR3 is 14 residues. Germline CDR1 reads MNHNS; CDR2 reads SASEGT. Here the CDR3 DNA reads TGTGCCAGCAGTGAGGCGGGGGGTGACTATGGCTACACCTTC. Protein product: CASSEAGGDYGYTF.

The chain couples TRBV7-7 to TRBJ2-7; 11 nucleotides agree with TRBD1. The CDR3 has 16 residues. J was trimmed by 2 bases and V by 5 bases; bases with no gene match: 8. Germline V gives CDR1 SSHAT, CDR2 FNYEAQ (reference sequence). The CDR3 DNA reads TGTGCCAGCAGCCCATCGGTGGGACAGGGGGCCTACGAGCAGTACTTC. This sequence encodes CASSPSVGQGAYEQYF.

The chain recombines TRBV29-1 with TRBJ2-5; 9 bases fit TRBD1. CDR3 length equals 15 residues. Germline-derived CDR1 and CDR2 are SQVTM and ANQGSEA. After removal of 2 bases from V and 0 bases from J, the junction contained 4 bases not matched to a gene. The CDR3 DNA follows: TGCAGCGTTGAACCGGGACAGGGAAACCAAGAGACCCAGTACTTC. Protein product: CSVEPGQGNQETQYF.

A few counts support this clone. The chain employs TRBV7-8 and TRBJ2-6; D might be TRBD1 (5 bases). The CDR3 sequence is 17 residues long. Germline V lookup: CDR1 SGHVS, CDR2 FQNEAQ. V lost 1 base and J 4 bases, leaving 14 bases between the germline ends. The CDR3 reads CASSLVGSGNGANVLTF. The CDR3 nucleotides read TGTGCCAGCAGCTTAGTAGGCTCAGGGAACGGGGCCAACGTCCTGACTTTC.

The gene calls are TRBV19 and TRBJ2-1, with TRBD1 as a possible D gene (6 bases). The ends were cut back, 6 bases at V and 2 bases at J, with 14 bases in the middle. Per germline, CDR1 LNHDA and CDR2 SQIVND (reference sequence). This CDR3 has 15 residues. The CDR3 sequence: CASSRQEGPYNEQFF. CDR3 coding DNA: TGTGCCAGTAGCCGACAGGAAGGCCCCTACAATGAGCAGTTCTTC.

The chain links TRBV6-4 to TRBJ1-2; 7 positions agree with TRBD1. J gave up 7 bases and V 0 bases, and 5 bases lay outside the gene matches. In germline, CDR1 is MRHNA, CDR2 SNTAGT. CDR3 size: 14 residues. The CDR3: CASSDSESGGGYTF. CDR3 nucleotides: TGTGCCAGCAGTGACTCTGAGTCAGGGGGTGGCTACACCTTC.

The chain uses TRBV28 and TRBJ2-5; 7 positions agree with TRBD1. The J call may not be correct, given that the DNA end is closer to TRBJ2-7. CDR1 is MDHEN and CDR2 is SYDVKM in the germline V gene. CDR3 length: 15 residues. The CDR3 loop is CASSPGTAFVLEQYF. The CDR3 DNA reads TGTGCCAGCAGCCCCGGGACAGCCTTTGTTCTCGAGCAGTACTTC.

The chain recombines TRBV27 with TRBJ2-1; no definite D call. Trimming took 2 bases from V and 6 from J, leaving 2 bases between them. Germline V gene data show CDR1 as MNHEY and CDR2 as SMNVEV (reference sequence). This CDR3 spans 11 amino acids. For the CDR3, the DNA is TGTGCCAGCAGTTTAGGCAATGAGCAGTTCTTC. It translates to CASSLGNEQFF.

The V gene is TRBV7-6, the J gene TRBJ2-7; the D is unclear. This CDR3 spans 18 amino acids. V was shortened by 4 bases and J by 1 base, with 23 bases between the two germline ends. Per the germline V gene, CDR1 is SGHVS and CDR2 is FNYEAQ. CDR3: CASSSTARPDDLSYEQYF. CDR3 in DNA: TGTGCCAGCAGCTCCACGGCCAGACCAGACGATCTATCCTACGAGCAGTACTTC.